The entry below gives a single TCR beta chain sequence along with its context. The clone's antigen remains unknown. No clone much larger than this one lies a single base away; base qualities are absent. Participants in the prospective study were enrolled through a virtual design, were aged about 18 to 89 years, and lived in 24 United States geographic areas. To assign participants to cohorts, the prospective study relied on clinical history that participants themselves reported in a screening survey and a study questionnaire. For ImmuneRACE Cohort 3, a participant was defined as recovered based on two consecutive negative NP/OP PCR tests, clearance by a healthcare professional, or resolution of symptoms. Mobile phlebotomists in the prospective study collected whole blood, serum and a nasopharyngeal or oropharyngeal swab from every participant. Over an approximately 2-month period, participants in the prospective study had the option of providing additional blood draws and questionnaires. Blood samples from the prospective study were shipped frozen or at room temperature prior to DNA extraction.

The data derive from a study of blood T cell repertoires in COVID-19 (dated by TCRdb to 2019 to 2021). Turning to the overall study: Samples covering the acute and convalescent phases of COVID-19 were provided by collaborators in the United States, Italy and Spain. Where available, HLA class I and class II types were taken from metadata supplied by the sample provider and were not determined by assay-based typing. A freely available public database, intended as a resource for researchers studying the immune response to SARS-CoV-2, is where the repertoires were released. The prospective study material was composed of cDNA or gDNA derived from T cells, B-cell-depleted T cells, or PBMCs. Sample metadata almost always included a de-identified subject ID, COVID-19 status, age in years and sex. Samples were obtained from the ongoing ImmuneRACE study (first 160 participants) and from approximately 1,200 subjects provided by 6 global collaborators. Deeply sampled blood TCRbeta repertoires from subjects exposed to, actively infected with, or recovered from COVID-19 were included in the dataset.

TCRbeta CDR3 regions were amplified from genomic DNA using the immunoSEQ Assay, a bias-controlled multiplex PCR. Turning to the authors' computational methods: Nucleated cell counts per sample were estimated from amplification of reference gene primers within the assay. Sequence reads were collapsed and filtered to measure the absolute abundance of every unique TCRbeta CDR3 rearrangement. Productive Simpson clonality was computed per sample as the square root of Simpson's diversity index over productive rearrangements. TCRdb re-hosts the immuneACCESS table, in-frame sequences only. Its copies lack some clones; in the studies checked, an unresolved V gene accounts for under half of them, and the cause for the rest is not known. V and J calls and clone size are given by that table; D and trimming were obtained from the DNA. The sample includes more than 450,000 clones, with around 90% observed a single time. Roughly 0.7% of the sample is held by the ten biggest clonotypes.

CDR1 and CDR2 are drawn from the germline V gene (reference sequence): PRHDT, FYEKMQ. The CDR3 runs 13 amino acids, cysteine and phenylalanine included. Only the CDR3 portion is preserved as DNA: 39 bases, with reading frame beginning at the first base. The V and J ends are trimmed by 3 bases and 7 bases, leaving 12 bases between them. Overall study results and their limits: How much clinical and demographic metadata was included differed by source and by participant, and the metadata was provided uncurated.

The source material was PBMCs or T cells enriched from blood (not recorded which). This clonotype was obtained from a woman aged 18-30 years who had recovered from COVID-19. The chain is encoded by TRBV13 joined to TRBJ1-1, with a tentative D gene TRBD1 over 5 matching bases. In nucleotides, the sequence is TGTGCCAGCAGCTTGGGGCAGGGTCTTGAAGCTTTCTTT. Its translation is CASSLGQGLEAFF.